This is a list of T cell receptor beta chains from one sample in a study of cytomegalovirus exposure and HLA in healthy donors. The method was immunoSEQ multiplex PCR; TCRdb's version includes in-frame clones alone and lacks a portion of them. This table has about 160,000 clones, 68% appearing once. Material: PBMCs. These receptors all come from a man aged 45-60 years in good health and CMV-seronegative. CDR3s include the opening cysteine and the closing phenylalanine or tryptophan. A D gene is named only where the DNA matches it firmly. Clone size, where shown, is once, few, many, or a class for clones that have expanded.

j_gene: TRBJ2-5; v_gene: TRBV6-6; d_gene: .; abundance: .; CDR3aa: CASRRTQETQYF; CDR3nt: TGTGCCAGCCGGCGGACACAAGAGACCCAGTACTTC
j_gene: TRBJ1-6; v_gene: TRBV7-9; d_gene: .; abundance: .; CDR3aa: CASSGVTGFGSSPLHF; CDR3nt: TGTGCCAGCAGCGGGGTGACAGGTTTCGGCAGTTCACCCCTCCACTTT
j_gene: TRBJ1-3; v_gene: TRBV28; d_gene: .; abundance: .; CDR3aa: CASSTGHSGNTIYF; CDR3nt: TGTGCCAGCAGCACTGGACACTCTGGAAACACCATATATTTT
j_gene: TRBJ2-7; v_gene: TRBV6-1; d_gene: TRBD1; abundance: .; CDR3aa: CASQNADRGYEQYF; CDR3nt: TGTGCCAGCCAGAACGCCGACAGGGGATACGAGCAGTACTTC
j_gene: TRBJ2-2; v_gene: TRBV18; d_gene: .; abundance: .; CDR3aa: CASSSTSRGNTGELFF; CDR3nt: TGTGCCAGCTCATCGACTTCGAGAGGGAACACCGGGGAGCTGTTTTTT
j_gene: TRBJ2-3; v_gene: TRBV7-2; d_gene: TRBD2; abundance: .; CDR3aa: CASRHTSGATGDTQYF; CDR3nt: TGTGCCAGCAGGCACACTAGCGGGGCGACAGGGGATACGCAGTATTTT
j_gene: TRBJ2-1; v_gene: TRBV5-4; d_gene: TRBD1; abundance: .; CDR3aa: CASSTRDRVHNEQFF; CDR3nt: TGTGCCAGCAGCACCCGGGACAGGGTCCACAATGAGCAGTTCTTC
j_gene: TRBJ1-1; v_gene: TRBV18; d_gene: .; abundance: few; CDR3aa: CASSPLDSGEAFF; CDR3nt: TGTGCCAGCTCACCACTTGACAGTGGTGAAGCTTTCTTT
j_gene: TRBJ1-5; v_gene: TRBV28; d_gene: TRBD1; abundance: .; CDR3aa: CASSPSDRKYQPQHF; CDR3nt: TGTGCCAGCAGTCCTTCGGACAGGAAATATCAGCCCCAGCATTTT
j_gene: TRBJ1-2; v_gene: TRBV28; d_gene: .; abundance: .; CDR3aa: CASRLTPHGYTF; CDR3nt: TGTGCCAGCAGACTAACGCCCCATGGCTACACCTTC
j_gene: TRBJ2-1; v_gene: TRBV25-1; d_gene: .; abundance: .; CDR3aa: CASMRKGVVYEQFF; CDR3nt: TGTGCCAGCATGAGAAAGGGGGTGGTGTATGAGCAGTTCTTC
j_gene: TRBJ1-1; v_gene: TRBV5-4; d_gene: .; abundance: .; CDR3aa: CASSSGGVGITEAFF; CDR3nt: TGTGCCAGCAGCTCGGGGGGCGTCGGTATCACTGAAGCTTTCTTT
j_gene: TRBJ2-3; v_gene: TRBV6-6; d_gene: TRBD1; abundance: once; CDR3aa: CASSRTGDLDTQYF; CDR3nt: TGTGCCAGCAGTCGGACAGGGGATTTAGATACGCAGTATTTT
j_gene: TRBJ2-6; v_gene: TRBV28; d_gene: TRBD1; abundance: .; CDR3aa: CASEGQPLSGANVLTF; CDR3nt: TGTGCCTCAGAGGGACAGCCCCTCTCTGGGGCCAACGTCCTGACTTTC
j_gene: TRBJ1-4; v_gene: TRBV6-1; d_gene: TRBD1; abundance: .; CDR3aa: CASINDRVDEKLFF; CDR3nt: TGTGCCAGCATTAACGACAGGGTGGATGAAAAACTGTTTTTT
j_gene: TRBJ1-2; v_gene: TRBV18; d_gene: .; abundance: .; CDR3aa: CASSPEGGYGYTF; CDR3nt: TGTGCCAGCTCACCAGAAGGGGGCTATGGCTACACCTTC
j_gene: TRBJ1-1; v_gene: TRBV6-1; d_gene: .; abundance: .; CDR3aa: CASSINGITKAFF; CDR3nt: TGTGCCAGCAGTATAAACGGGATCACCAAAGCTTTCTTT
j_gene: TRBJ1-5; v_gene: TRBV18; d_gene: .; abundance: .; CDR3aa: CASSPSLEGISQPQHF; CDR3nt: TGTGCCAGCTCACCAAGTTTAGAGGGAATCAGTCAGCCCCAGCATTTT
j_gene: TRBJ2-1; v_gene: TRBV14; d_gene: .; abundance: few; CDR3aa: CASSQREGGGRYNEQFF; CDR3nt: TGTGCCAGCAGCCAAAGGGAGGGGGGGGGCCGCTACAATGAGCAGTTCTTC
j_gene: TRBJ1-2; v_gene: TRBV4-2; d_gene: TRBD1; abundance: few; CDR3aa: CASSQEGTGPAYGYTF; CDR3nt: TGTGCCAGCAGCCAAGAAGGGACAGGACCGGCCTATGGCTACACCTTC
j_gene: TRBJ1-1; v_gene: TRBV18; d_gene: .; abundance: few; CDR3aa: CASSPGTPQDAFF; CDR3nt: TGTGCCAGCTCACCCGGGACTCCTCAGGACGCTTTCTTT